Below, 23 T cell receptor beta chains from the same sample are listed, as sequenced in a study of CD4+ T cells in melanoma. Assay used: immunoSEQ multiplex PCR; TCRdb lists only in-frame clones, some missing. The sample carries roughly 54,000 clones, 89% recorded once. The sample consisted of peripheral blood. The origin of the receptors is a human donor with melanoma.

The sample holds a few counts of this clone. J is TRBJ1-4 and V is TRBV7-9; D is unclear. With 1 base removed from V and 4 bases from J, the gap between germline ends came to 7 bases. The CDR3 extends over 14 amino acids. The germline V gene encodes CDR1 SEHNR and CDR2 FQNEAQ (reference sequence). The CDR3 loop is CASSLGHLNEKLFF. The CDR3 DNA sequence: TGTGCCAGCAGCTTAGGACACCTTAATGAAAAACTGTTTTTT.

The rearrangement links TRBV14 to TRBJ2-7, with D unclear. Germline V lookup: CDR1 SGHDN, CDR2 FVKESK. Trimming stripped 4 bases from V and 3 bases from J, with 4 bases between. CDR3 size: 11 residues. The CDR3: CASSPSYEQYF. CDR3 in DNA: TGTGCCAGCAGCCCCAGCTACGAGCAGTACTTC.

The chain combines TRBV28 with TRBJ2-7; 9 positions agree with TRBD1. Trimming took 10 bases from V and 4 from J; bases not matched to a gene: 17. Germline V gene sequence: CDR1 MDHEN, CDR2 SYDVKM. The CDR3 sequence is 16 residues long. CDR3 sequence: CAIGGPRTGAPYEQYF. In DNA form, the CDR3 reads TGTGCCATCGGAGGCCCTAGGACAGGGGCCCCATACGAGCAGTACTTC.

The chain recombines TRBV5-6 with TRBJ2-4; the match to TRBD1 covers 8 bases. J was trimmed by 6 bases and V by 3 bases; bases with no gene match: 5. CDR1 SGHDT and CDR2 YYEEEE come from the germline V gene. The CDR3 runs 14 residues. CDR3: CASSSGTGLNIQYF. CDR3 in DNA: TGTGCCAGCAGCTCCGGGACAGGACTAAACATTCAGTACTTC.

The rearrangement joins TRBV7-2 to TRBJ2-5; D is possibly TRBD2 (5 bases). The germline V gene encodes CDR1 SGHTA and CDR2 FQGNSA. CDR3 length: 15 amino acids. Trimming cost V 2 bases and J 1 base, with 11 bases left between them. The DNA of the CDR3 is TGTGCCAGCAGCTTACGGGGAGATGGCCAAGAGACCCAGTACTTC. Protein product: CASSLRGDGQETQYF.

This clone was picked up a small number of times. The chain recombines TRBV6-1 with TRBJ1-3; D remains unclear. Germline V lookup: CDR1 MNHNS, CDR2 SASEGT. This CDR3 region has 11 residues. V lost 6 bases and J 8 bases, leaving 8 bases between the germline ends. CDR3 residues: CASSLWDTIYF. The DNA of the CDR3 is TGTGCCAGCAGCCTCTGGGACACCATATATTTT.

The J gene is TRBJ2-1, the V gene TRBV18, with 7 bases aligning to TRBD1. Germline V gene data show CDR1 as KGHSH and CDR2 as LQKENI. The CDR3 has 16 amino acids. Trimming removed 0 bases from V and 4 bases from J; junction bases left unmatched: 6. The CDR3, as DNA: TGTGCCAGCTCACCACCTACAGGGGTGGAATACAATGAGCAGTTCTTC. Protein: CASSPPTGVEYNEQFF.

The chain combines TRBV7-9 with TRBJ2-5; 7 bases map to TRBD1. The V and J ends lost 0 bases and 5 bases, in that order; junction bases with no gene match: 0. The length of the CDR3 is 13 residues. Germline V lookup: CDR1 SEHNR, CDR2 FQNEAQ (reference sequence). Here the CDR3 reads CASSLARGETQYF. The CDR3, as DNA: TGTGCCAGCAGCTTAGCCAGGGGGGAGACCCAGTACTTC.

The rearrangement uses TRBV5-6 and TRBJ1-5; D unresolved. The CDR3 is 13 amino acids. V was trimmed by 4 bases and J by 3 bases, leaving 8 bases between them. Germline values: CDR1 SGHDT, CDR2 YYEEEE. In nucleotides, the CDR3 is TGTGCCAGCAGCCTAGCTCTCAATCAGCCCCAGCATTTT. Protein: CASSLALNQPQHF. The full variable domain, rest sourced from reference TRBV5-6 and TRBJ1-5, is DAGVTQSPTHLIKTRGQQVTLRCSPKSGHDTVSWYQQALGQGPQFIFQYYEEEERQRGNFPDRFSGHQFPNYSSELNVNALLLGDSALYLCASSLALNQPQHFGDGTRLSIL.

V gene TRBV6-5 combines with J gene TRBJ2-3, with 8 bases identical to TRBD1. The germline V gene encodes CDR1 MNHEY and CDR2 SVGAGI. The CDR3 covers 13 residues. Trimming cost V 5 bases and J 4 bases; bases outside gene matches: 2. CDR3 protein: CASSPTGADTQYF. The CDR3 DNA reads as TGTGCCAGCAGTCCGACAGGGGCAGATACGCAGTATTTT.

This chain links TRBV7-9 with TRBJ2-7, with TRBD1 as a possible D gene (6 bases). The germline V gene encodes CDR1 SEHNR and CDR2 FQNEAQ (reference sequence). V shed 5 bases and J shed 2 bases, with 13 bases lying between them. The CDR3 loop spans 14 amino acids. This CDR3 is CASSPPGQTYEQYF. CDR3 DNA sequence: TGTGCCAGCAGCCCCCCCGGACAGACCTACGAGCAGTACTTC. The variable domain in full, with the rest retrieved from reference TRBV7-9 and TRBJ2-7, is DTGVSQNPRHKITKRGQNVTFRCDPISEHNRLYWYRQTLGQGPEFLTYFQNEAQLEKSRLLSDRFSAERPKGSFSTLEIQRTEQGDSAMYLCASSPPGQTYEQYFGPGTRLTVT.

The rearrangement uses TRBV7-2 and TRBJ1-5; D is perhaps TRBD1 (5 bases). Germline V gene data show CDR1 as SGHTA and CDR2 as FQGNSA. The CDR3 consists of 16 residues. The germline V and J ends were trimmed by 1 base and 5 bases, with 15 bases remaining between them. Here the CDR3 reads CASSLDGAGIHQPQHF. The DNA for the CDR3 is TGTGCCAGCAGCTTAGATGGGGCAGGGATACATCAGCCCCAGCATTTT.

This rearrangement joins TRBV5-1 to TRBJ2-2; D call uncertain. V lost 0 bases, J lost 0 bases, and 9 bases lay in between. Germline V lookup: CDR1 SGHRS, CDR2 YFSETQ. The CDR3 totals 16 residues. The chain's CDR3 is CASSLEGNANTGELFF. In DNA form, the CDR3 reads TGCGCCAGCAGCTTGGAAGGTAACGCGAACACCGGGGAGCTGTTTTTT.

The chain employs TRBV18 and TRBJ2-7, with 13 bases matching TRBD2. Germline CDR1 reads KGHSH; CDR2 reads LQKENI. The CDR3 covers 16 residues. The J segment lost 3 bases and the V segment lost 6 bases, leaving 8 bases of the junction unmatched. The CDR3 spells CASSLGLAGANYEQYF. CDR3 bases: TGTGCCAGCTCCCTCGGACTAGCGGGGGCAAACTACGAGCAGTACTTC.

This rearrangement joins TRBV19 to TRBJ1-3; the D gene is possibly TRBD1 (5 bases). The V end lost 5 bases, the J end lost 2 bases, and 16 bases lay between the germline ends. The germline V gene encodes CDR1 LNHDA and CDR2 SQIVND (reference sequence). The CDR3 runs 16 residues. CDR3 in amino acids: CASSPQMGLAGNTIYF. In DNA form, the CDR3 reads TGTGCCAGTAGTCCCCAAATGGGACTTGCTGGAAACACCATATATTTT.

The chain employs TRBV5-4 and TRBJ2-7, with D possibly being TRBD1 (5 bases). Per the germline V gene, CDR1 is SGHNT and CDR2 is YYREEE (reference sequence). CDR3 length equals 14 residues. With 2 bases removed from V and 2 bases from J, the gap between germline ends came to 11 bases. The CDR3 loop is CASSFQGRPYEQYF. CDR3 coding DNA: TGTGCCAGCAGCTTTCAGGGTAGGCCCTACGAGCAGTACTTC.

The rearrangement links TRBV7-9 to TRBJ2-1, with TRBD1 identical over 7 bases. Trimming cost V 7 bases and J 3 bases; bases outside gene matches: 15. Germline V lookup: CDR1 SEHNR, CDR2 FQNEAQ (reference sequence). The CDR3 contains 17 residues. The CDR3 bases are TGTGCCAGCATCGAAGGGGGCGACGGGGATGGCTACAATGAGCAGTTCTTC. Its translation: CASIEGGDGDGYNEQFF.

The chain combines TRBV28 with TRBJ1-3, with a tentative D call TRBD1 (6 bases). CDR1 and CDR2 (germline): MDHEN, SYDVKM. Deletions cut 4 bases from V and 4 bases from J, with 17 bases between. CDR3 length equals 16 residues. CDR3: CASSSPDRHKGNTIYF. CDR3 in DNA: TGTGCCAGCAGTTCACCAGACAGGCATAAAGGAAACACCATATATTTT.

The chain employs TRBV7-6 and TRBJ1-3, with D perhaps matching TRBD1 (5 bases). V was pared by 4 bases and J by 0 bases, with 19 bases between. The CDR3 consists of 18 residues. Germline CDR1 is SGHVS and CDR2 is FNYEAQ. CDR3 nucleotides: TGTGCCAGCAGCTCTAACCCCGATGGGGGAGGCTCTGGAAACACCATATATTTT. Amino acid sequence: CASSSNPDGGGSGNTIYF.

The gene calls are TRBV11-2 and TRBJ2-5, with D unresolved. Per germline, CDR1 SGHAT and CDR2 FQNNGV. CDR3 length: 11 residues. V lost 5 bases and J 0 bases, leaving 1 base between the germline ends. CDR3 sequence reads: CASSNQETQYF. DNA of the CDR3: TGTGCCAGCAGCAACCAAGAGACCCAGTACTTC.

This CDR3 is CASSGQDPTYEQYF. CDR3 in DNA: TGTGCCAGTAGCGGGCAGGACCCGACCTACGAGCAGTACTTC. This chain joins TRBV19 and TRBJ2-7; D is unresolved. There are 14 residues in the CDR3. Trimming removed 6 bases at V and 2 bases at J, with 14 bases between. Germline V gives CDR1 LNHDA, CDR2 SQIVND (reference sequence).

The chain joins TRBV5-1 to TRBJ2-2; D uncertain. The V gene's germline CDR1 is SGHRS and CDR2 YFSETQ. CDR3 length equals 13 residues. Between the trimmed V and J ends, which lost 4 bases and 2 bases, there was a span of 6 bases. The CDR3 is CASSLGNTGELFF. In DNA, the CDR3 is TGCGCCAGCAGCCTGGGAAACACCGGGGAGCTGTTTTTT. The full variable domain, rest sourced from reference TRBV5-1 and TRBJ2-2, is KAGVTQTPRYLIKTRGQQVTLSCSPISGHRSVSWYQQTPGQGLQFLFEYFSETQRNKGNFPGRFSGRQFSNSRSEMNVSTLELGDSALYLCASSLGNTGELFFGEGSRLTVL.

The chain recombines TRBV7-6 with TRBJ2-7, with 7 nucleotides matching TRBD2. In germline, CDR1 is SGHVS, CDR2 FNYEAQ. The CDR3 length is 15 residues. The ends lost 5 bases at V and 2 bases at J; junction bases unmatched: 9. CDR3 amino acids: CASSLSGGKAYEQYF. The CDR3, as DNA: TGTGCCAGCAGCCTATCGGGGGGAAAAGCCTACGAGCAGTACTTC.